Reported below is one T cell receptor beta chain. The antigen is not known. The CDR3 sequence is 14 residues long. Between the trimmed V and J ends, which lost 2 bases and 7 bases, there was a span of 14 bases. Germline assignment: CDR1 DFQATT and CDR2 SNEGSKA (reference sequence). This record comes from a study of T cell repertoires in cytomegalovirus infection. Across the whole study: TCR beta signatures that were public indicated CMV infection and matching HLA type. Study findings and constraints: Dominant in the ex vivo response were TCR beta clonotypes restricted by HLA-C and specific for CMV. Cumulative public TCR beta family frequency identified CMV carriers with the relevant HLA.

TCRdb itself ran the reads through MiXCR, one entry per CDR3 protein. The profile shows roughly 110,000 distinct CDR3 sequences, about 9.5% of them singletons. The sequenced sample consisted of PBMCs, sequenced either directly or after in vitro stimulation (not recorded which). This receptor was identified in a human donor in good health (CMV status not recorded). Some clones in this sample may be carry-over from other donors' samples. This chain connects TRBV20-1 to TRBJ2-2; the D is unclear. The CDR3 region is CSARSFPLNGELFF. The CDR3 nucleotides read TGCAGTGCTAGATCCTTTCCCCTCAACGGGGAGCTGTTTTTT.